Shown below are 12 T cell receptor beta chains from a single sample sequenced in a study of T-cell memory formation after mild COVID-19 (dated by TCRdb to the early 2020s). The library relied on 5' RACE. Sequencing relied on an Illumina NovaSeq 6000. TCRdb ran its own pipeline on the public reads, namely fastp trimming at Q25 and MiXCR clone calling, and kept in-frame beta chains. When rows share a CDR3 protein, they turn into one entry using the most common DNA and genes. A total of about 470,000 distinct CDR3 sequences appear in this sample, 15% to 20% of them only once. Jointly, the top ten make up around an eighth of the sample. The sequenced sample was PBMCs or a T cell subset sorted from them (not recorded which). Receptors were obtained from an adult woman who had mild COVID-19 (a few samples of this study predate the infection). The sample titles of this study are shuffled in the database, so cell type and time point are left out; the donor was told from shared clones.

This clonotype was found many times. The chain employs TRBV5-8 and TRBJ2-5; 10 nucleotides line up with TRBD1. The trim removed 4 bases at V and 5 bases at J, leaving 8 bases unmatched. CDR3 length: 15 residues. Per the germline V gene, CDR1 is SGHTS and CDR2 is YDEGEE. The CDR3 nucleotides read TGTGCCAGCAGCCCCCGGACAGGGGGTGTGGAGACCCAGTACTTC. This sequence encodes CASSPRTGGVETQYF. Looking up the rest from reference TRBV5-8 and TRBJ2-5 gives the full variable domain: EAGVTQSPTHLIKTRGQQATLRCSPISGHTSVYWYQQALGLGLQFLLWYDEGEERNRGNFPPRFSGRQFPNYSSELNVNALELEDSALYLCASSPRTGGVETQYFGPGTRLLVL.

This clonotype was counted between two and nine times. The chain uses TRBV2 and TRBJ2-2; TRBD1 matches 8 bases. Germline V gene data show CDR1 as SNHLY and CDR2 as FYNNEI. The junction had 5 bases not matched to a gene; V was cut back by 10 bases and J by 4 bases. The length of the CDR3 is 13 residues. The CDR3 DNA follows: TGTGCCACGCGACAGGGGCCCACCGGGGAGCTGTTTTTT. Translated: CATRQGPTGELFF.

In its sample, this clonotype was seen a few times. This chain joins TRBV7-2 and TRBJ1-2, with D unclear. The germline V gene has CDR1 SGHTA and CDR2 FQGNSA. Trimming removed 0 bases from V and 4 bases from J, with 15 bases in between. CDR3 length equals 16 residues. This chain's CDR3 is CASSLASREVVYGYTF. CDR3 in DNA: TGTGCCAGCAGCTTAGCCTCCCGGGAGGTCGTCTATGGCTACACCTTC.

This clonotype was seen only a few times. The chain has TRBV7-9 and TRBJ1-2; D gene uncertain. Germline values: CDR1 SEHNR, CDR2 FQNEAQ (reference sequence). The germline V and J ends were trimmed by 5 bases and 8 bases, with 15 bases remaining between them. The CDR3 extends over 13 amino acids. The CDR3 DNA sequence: TGTGCCAGCAGCCCCTCCGCGGGGAGCGGCTACACCTTC. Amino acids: CASSPSAGSGYTF.

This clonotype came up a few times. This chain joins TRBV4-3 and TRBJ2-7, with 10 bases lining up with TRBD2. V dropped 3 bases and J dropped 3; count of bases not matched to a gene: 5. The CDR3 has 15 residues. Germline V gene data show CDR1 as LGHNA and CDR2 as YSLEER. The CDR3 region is CASSQDTSGNYEQYF. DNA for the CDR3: TGCGCCAGCAGCCAGGATACTAGCGGGAACTACGAGCAGTACTTC.

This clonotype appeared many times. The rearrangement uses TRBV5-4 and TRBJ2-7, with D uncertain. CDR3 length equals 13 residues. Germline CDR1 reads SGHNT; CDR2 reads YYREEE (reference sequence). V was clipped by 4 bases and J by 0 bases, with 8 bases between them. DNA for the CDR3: TGTGCCAGCAGCCTCGATCGCTCCTACGAGCAGTACTTC. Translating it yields CASSLDRSYEQYF.

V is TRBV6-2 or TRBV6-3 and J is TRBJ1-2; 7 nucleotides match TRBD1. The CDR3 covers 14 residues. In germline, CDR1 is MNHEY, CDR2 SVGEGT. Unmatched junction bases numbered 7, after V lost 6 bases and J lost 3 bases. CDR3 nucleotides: TGTGCCAGCAGAACCGGGACAGTTCACTATGGCTACACCTTC. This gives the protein CASRTGTVHYGYTF.

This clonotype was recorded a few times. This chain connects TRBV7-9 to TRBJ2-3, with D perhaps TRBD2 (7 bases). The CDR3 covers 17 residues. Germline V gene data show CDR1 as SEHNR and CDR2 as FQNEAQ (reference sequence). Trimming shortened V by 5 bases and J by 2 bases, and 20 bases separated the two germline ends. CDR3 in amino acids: CASSRQGGGLYTDTQYF. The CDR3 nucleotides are TGTGCCAGCAGCCGGCAGGGAGGGGGACTATACACAGATACGCAGTATTTT.

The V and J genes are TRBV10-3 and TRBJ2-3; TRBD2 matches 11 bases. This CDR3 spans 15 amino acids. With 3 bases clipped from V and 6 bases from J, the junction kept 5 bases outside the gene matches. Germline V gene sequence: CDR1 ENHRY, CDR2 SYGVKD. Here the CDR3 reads CAISDRLAGLDTQYF. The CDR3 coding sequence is TGTGCCATCAGTGACCGACTAGCGGGGTTGGATACGCAGTATTTT.

The CDR3 region has the DNA TGTGCCAGCAAAGCCGGGACATTGACCGAAAAACTGTTTTTT. Protein product: CASKAGTLTEKLFF. The V call is TRBV12-3 or TRBV12-4, the J call TRBJ1-4; D is perhaps TRBD1 (6 bases). The CDR3 loop spans 14 amino acids. V was clipped by 7 bases and J by 8 bases, with 17 bases between them.

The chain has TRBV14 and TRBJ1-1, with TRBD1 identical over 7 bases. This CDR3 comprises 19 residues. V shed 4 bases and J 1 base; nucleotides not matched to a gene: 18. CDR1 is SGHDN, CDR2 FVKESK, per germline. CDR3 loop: CASSRDRVSGVFRNTEAFF. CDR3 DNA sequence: TGTGCCAGCAGCCGAGACAGGGTTTCCGGGGTTTTCCGGAACACTGAAGCTTTCTTT.

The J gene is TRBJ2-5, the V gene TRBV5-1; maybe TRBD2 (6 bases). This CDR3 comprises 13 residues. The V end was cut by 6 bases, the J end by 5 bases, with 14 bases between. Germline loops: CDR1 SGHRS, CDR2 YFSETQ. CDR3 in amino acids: CASKEGGGETQYF. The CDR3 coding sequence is TGCGCCAGCAAGGAGGGAGGAGGTGAGACCCAGTACTTC.